One and the same sample provided the 11 T cell receptor beta chains below, sequenced in a study of CD8+CD57+ T cells in acquired aplastic anemia. Profiles of TCR beta VDJ and CDR3 were generated from a genomic DNA template. TCRdb reanalysed the reads using MiXCR and keeps one entry per CDR3 protein. The table includes some 410,000 distinct CDR3 sequences, approximately 70% detected once. The sequencing input was sorted CD4+, CD8+, or CD8+CD57+ T cells (not recorded which) from PBMCs. The origin of the receptors is a human donor in good health, serving as a control.

Points on this clonotype: One end of the junction fails to match germline, which may point to a read error. The chain has TRBV7-2 and TRBJ2-5; D unresolved. The CDR3 runs to 14 residues. Germline V gives CDR1 SGHTA, CDR2 FQGNSA. Written as DNA, the CDR3 is TGTGCCAGCAGCTATGGCCTCAGCCATTCACCCCTCCACTTC. This gives the protein CASSYGLSHSPLHF.

This chain links TRBV5-1 with TRBJ2-2; D possibly uses TRBD1 or TRBD2 (5 bases each). There are 16 residues in the CDR3. Trimming cost V 5 bases and J 3 bases, with 17 bases left between them. Per germline, CDR1 SGHRS and CDR2 YFSETQ. Here the CDR3 DNA reads TGCGCCAGCAGTGCCGTGGGGGTGCTGTACACCGGGGAGCTGTTTTTT. Translated, it gives CASSAVGVLYTGELFF.

The CDR3 DNA is TGTGCCAGTAGTATGTCTAGCGGGGCGAATGAGCAGTACTTC. This translates into CASSMSSGANEQYF. The chain couples TRBV19 to TRBJ2-7; 9 bases match TRBD2. This CDR3 spans 14 amino acids. V shed 3 bases and J 7 bases; nucleotides not matched to a gene: 7. The V gene's germline CDR1 is LNHDA and CDR2 SQIVND (reference sequence).

The rearrangement links TRBV12-3 or TRBV12-4 to TRBJ1-1; D unclear. Trimming took 3 bases from V and 2 from J, leaving 7 bases between them. CDR3 size: 13 residues. CDR3 DNA: TGTGCCAGCAGTTTTCAATTCAACACTGAAGCTTTCTTT. It translates to CASSFQFNTEAFF.

The chain combines TRBV7-9 with TRBJ1-4; the D gene is possibly TRBD1 (6 bases). V was trimmed by 5 bases and J by 5 bases, leaving 12 bases between them. This CDR3 has 14 amino acids. Germline V gene lookup returns CDR1 SEHNR and CDR2 FQNEAQ (reference sequence). CDR3 residues: CASSAGDVNEKLFF. The CDR3, as DNA: TGTGCCAGCAGCGCAGGGGACGTCAATGAAAAACTGTTTTTT.

Ten or more counts support this clonotype. The chain joins TRBV6-2 or TRBV6-3 to TRBJ1-5; no reliable D call. The length of the CDR3 is 12 residues. The ends were cut back, 6 bases at V and 9 bases at J, with 12 bases in the middle. The V gene's germline CDR1 is MNHEY and CDR2 SVGEGT. CDR3 DNA: TGTGCCAGCAGCTTGGGCCCCTCGCCCCAGCATTTT. This codes for CASSLGPSPQHF.

In the case of this clonotype: The CDR3 does not close with the conserved phenylalanine or tryptophan, likely indicating a read error. The DNA is left out, because the CDR3 cannot be placed on it with certainty; the CDR3 is given as TCRdb lists it. The genes are TRBV19 and TRBJ1-2; TRBD1, as called in the table, went unchecked against the DNA. The germline V gene has CDR1 LNHDA and CDR2 SQIVND (reference sequence). A total of 15 residues make up the CDR3, ends included. CDR3 sequence: CASTGQGWQPQHFGV.

This clonotype was picked up many times. The chain links TRBV19 to TRBJ1-1; weak D call: TRBD1 (5 bases). The germline V gene has CDR1 LNHDA and CDR2 SQIVND (reference sequence). Trimming cost V 3 bases and J 4 bases, with 9 bases left between them. The CDR3 has 13 amino acids. CDR3 sequence reads: CASSIQGSTEAFF. DNA of the CDR3: TGTGCCAGTAGTATTCAGGGTAGCACTGAAGCTTTCTTT.

This clonotype was seen ten or more times. The V and J genes are TRBV6-5 and TRBJ2-2, with D unresolved. Germline values: CDR1 MNHEY, CDR2 SVGAGI. The CDR3 is made up of 14 amino acids. Trimming left V 5 bases short and J 3 bases short, with 10 bases between. The CDR3 spells CASSRNRDTGELFF. The CDR3 DNA is TGTGCCAGCAGTCGAAACAGAGACACCGGGGAGCTGTTTTTT.

This clonotype was seen only once. The V call is TRBV20-1, the J call TRBJ2-7, with 11 bases matching TRBD1. Unmatched junction bases numbered 7, after V lost 3 bases and J lost 3 bases. The CDR3 totals 15 residues. The germline gives CDR1 DFQATT, CDR2 SNEGSKA (reference sequence). For the CDR3, the DNA is TGCAGTGCTAGCACGGGGACAGGGGGAGGCTACGAGCAGTACTTC. Translating gives CSASTGTGGGYEQYF.

Concerning this clonotype: As the CDR3 is not closed by the conserved phenylalanine or tryptophan, this likely results from a read error. No DNA is shown, since the ends of the CDR3 on it are uncertain; the CDR3 is the one TCRdb lists. J is TRBJ1-1 and V is TRBV9. From its first to its last residue, the CDR3 has 13 amino acids. In germline, CDR1 is SGDLS, CDR2 YYNGEE. CDR3 protein: CASSDLSSSGNTI.